The entry that follows covers one TCR beta chain sequence. Its antigen has not been determined. Base qualities are missing; no much larger clone stands one base away. Library construction relied on the immunoSEQ multiplex PCR assay. TCRdb re-hosts the immuneACCESS table, in-frame sequences only. Its copies lack some clones; in the studies checked, an unresolved V gene accounts for under half of them, and the cause for the rest is not known. In all, the sample holds about 160,000 clones, and around 94% of those were seen once. Around 15% of the sample lies in the top ten. This entry belongs to a study of control samples from healthy donors and cancer patients (dated by TCRdb to 2018 to 2020). The trim is 6 bases for V and 3 bases for J, with a gap of 14 bases between the germline ends. For CDR1 and CDR2, the germline V gene (reference sequence) lists LNHDA and SQIVND. The CDR3 measures 14 amino acids from cysteine to phenylalanine. This entry keeps only the CDR3 DNA: 42 bases, framed from base 1.

Rearrangement joined TRBV19 to TRBJ1-1; TRBD1 is perhaps the D gene, given 6 matching bases. Material: PBMCs. This receptor was obtained from a man aged 55 to 70 with colorectal cancer. This receptor has the CDR3 CASSTTTGYTEAFF. The nucleotide sequence reads TGTGCCAGTAGCACCACGACAGGTTACACTGAAGCTTTCTTT. The full variable domain, completed from the reference TRBV19 and TRBJ1-1 proteins outside the CDR3, reads DGGITQSPKYLFRKEGQNVTLSCEQNLNHDAMYWYRQDPGQGLRLIYYSQIVNDFQKGDIAEGYSVSREKKESFPLTVTSAQKNPTAFYLCASSTTTGYTEAFFGQGTRLTVV.